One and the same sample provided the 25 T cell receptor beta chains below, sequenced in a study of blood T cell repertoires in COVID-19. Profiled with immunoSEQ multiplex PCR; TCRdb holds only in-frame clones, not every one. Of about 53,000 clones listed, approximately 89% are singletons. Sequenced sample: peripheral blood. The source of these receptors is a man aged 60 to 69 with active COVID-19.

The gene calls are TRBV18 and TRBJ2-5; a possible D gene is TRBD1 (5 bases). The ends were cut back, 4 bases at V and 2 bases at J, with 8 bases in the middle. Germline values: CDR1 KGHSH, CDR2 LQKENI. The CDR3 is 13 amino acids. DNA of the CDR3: TGTGCCAGCTCACAACAGGTTCAAGAGACCCAGTACTTC. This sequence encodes CASSQQVQETQYF. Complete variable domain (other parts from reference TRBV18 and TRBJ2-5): NAGVMQNPRHLVRRRGQEARLRCSPMKGHSHVYWYRQLPEEGLKFMVYLQKENIIDESGMPKERFSAEFPKEGPSILRIQQVVRGDSAAYFCASSQQVQETQYFGPGTRLLVL.

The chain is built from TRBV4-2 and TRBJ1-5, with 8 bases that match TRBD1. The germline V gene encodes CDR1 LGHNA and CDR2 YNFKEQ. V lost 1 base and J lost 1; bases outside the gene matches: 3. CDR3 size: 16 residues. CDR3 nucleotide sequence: TGTGCCAGCAGCCAAGGGCAGGGGGCAAGCAATCAGCCCCAGCATTTT. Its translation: CASSQGQGASNQPQHF.

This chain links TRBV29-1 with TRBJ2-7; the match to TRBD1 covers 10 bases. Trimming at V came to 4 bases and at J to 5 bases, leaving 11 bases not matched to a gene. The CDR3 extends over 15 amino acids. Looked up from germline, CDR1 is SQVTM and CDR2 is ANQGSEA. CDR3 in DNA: TGCAGCGTTGTACTGTACGGACAGGGGGTCGACGAGCAGTACTTC. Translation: CSVVLYGQGVDEQYF.

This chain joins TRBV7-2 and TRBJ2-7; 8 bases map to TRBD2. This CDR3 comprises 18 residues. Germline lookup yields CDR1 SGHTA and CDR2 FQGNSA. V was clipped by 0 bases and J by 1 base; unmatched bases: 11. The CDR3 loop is CASSLAFSGRMNSYEQYF. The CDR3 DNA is TGTGCCAGCAGCTTAGCCTTCAGCGGGAGAATGAATTCCTACGAGCAGTACTTC.

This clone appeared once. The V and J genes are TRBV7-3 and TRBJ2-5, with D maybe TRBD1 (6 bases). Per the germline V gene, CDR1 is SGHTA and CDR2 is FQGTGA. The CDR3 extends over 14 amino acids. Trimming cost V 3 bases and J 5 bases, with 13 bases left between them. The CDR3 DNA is TGTGCCAGCAGCTTCACCGGGCAGGGGGAGACCCAGTACTTC. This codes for CASSFTGQGETQYF.

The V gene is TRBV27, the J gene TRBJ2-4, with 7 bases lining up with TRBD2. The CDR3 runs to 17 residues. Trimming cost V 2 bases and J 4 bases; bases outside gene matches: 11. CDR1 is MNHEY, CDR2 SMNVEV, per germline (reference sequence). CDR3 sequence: CASSLRPAGISKNIQYF. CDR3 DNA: TGTGCCAGCAGTTTACGGCCAGCGGGAATATCTAAAAACATTCAGTACTTC.

CDR3: CASSLMPKRTVQETQYF. In DNA form, the CDR3 reads TGTGCCAGCAGCTTAATGCCCAAGAGGACAGTCCAAGAGACCCAGTACTTC. This chain links TRBV7-2 with TRBJ2-5; tentatively, D is TRBD1 (6 bases). V was trimmed by 2 bases and J by 1 base, leaving 17 bases between them. Germline V gives CDR1 SGHTA, CDR2 FQGNSA. The CDR3 loop spans 17 amino acids.

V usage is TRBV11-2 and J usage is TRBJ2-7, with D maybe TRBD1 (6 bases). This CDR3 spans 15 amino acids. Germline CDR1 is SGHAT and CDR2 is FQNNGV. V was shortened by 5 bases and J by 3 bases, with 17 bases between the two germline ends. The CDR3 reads CASSPDLQGFYEQYF. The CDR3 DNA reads TGTGCCAGCAGCCCAGACCTACAGGGCTTCTACGAGCAGTACTTC.

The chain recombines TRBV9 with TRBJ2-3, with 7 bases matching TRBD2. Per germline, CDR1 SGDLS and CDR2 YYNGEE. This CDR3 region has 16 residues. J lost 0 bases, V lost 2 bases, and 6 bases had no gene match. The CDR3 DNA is TGTGCCAGCAGCGTTGGGCGGGAGATTAGCACAGATACGCAGTATTTT. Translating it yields CASSVGREISTDTQYF.

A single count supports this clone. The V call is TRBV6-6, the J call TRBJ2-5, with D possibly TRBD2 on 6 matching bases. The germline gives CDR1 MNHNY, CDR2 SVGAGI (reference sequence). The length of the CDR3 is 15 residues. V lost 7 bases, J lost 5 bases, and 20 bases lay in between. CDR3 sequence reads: CASNGKGGPGETQYF. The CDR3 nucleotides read TGTGCCAGCAACGGAAAAGGAGGGCCGGGGGAGACCCAGTACTTC.

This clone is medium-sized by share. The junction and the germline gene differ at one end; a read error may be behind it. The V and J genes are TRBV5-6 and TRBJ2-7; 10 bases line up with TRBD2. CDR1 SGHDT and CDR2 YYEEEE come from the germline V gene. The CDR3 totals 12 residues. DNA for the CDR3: TGTGCCAGCAGCTCCTCTAGCGGGAGAGAAGACTTC. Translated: CASSSSSGREDF.

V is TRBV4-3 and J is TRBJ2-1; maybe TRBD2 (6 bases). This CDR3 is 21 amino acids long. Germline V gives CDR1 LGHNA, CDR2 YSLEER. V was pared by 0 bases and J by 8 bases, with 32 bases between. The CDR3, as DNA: TGCGCCAGCAGCCAAGAATTGAAGTTTATTACGGCGGGATATAGTTTCGATGAGCAGTTCTTC. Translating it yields CASSQELKFITAGYSFDEQFF.

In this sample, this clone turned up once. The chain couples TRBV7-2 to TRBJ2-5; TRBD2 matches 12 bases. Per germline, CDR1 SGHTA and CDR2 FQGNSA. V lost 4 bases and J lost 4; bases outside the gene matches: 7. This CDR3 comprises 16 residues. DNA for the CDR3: TGTGCCAGCAGCTCCTGGACTAGCGGGACCCCAGAGACCCAGTACTTC. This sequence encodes CASSSWTSGTPETQYF.

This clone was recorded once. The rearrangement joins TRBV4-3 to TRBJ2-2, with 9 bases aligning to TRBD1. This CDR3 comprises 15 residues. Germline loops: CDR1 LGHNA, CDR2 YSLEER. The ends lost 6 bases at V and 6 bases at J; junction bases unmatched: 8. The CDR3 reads CASSPGWTGAGELFF. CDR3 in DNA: TGCGCCAGCAGTCCGGGATGGACAGGGGCCGGGGAGCTGTTTTTT.

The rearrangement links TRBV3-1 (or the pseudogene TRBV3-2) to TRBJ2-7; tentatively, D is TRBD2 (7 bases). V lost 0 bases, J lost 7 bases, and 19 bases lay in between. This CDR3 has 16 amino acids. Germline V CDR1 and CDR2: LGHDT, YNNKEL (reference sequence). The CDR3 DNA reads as TGTGCCAGCAGCCAAGATGGACTTTGGGAGGGGGGAGAGCAGTACTTC. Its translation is CASSQDGLWEGGEQYF.

The DNA of the CDR3 is TGTGCCAGCAGCTTTCCATCCCCACAGGGGACCCAGTACTTC. Its protein is CASSFPSPQGTQYF. V gene TRBV7-9 combines with J gene TRBJ2-5; possible D gene TRBD1, 6 bases. Trimming removed 3 bases from V and 7 bases from J, with 15 bases in between. CDR1 and CDR2 (germline): SEHNR, FQNEAQ (reference sequence). The CDR3 has 14 residues.

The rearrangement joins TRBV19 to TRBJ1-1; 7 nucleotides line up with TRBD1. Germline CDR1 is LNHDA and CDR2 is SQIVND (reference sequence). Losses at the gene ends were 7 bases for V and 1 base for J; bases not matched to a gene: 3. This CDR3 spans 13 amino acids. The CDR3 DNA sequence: TGTGCCAGTACCAGGGACAGGAACACTGAAGCTTTCTTT. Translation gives CASTRDRNTEAFF.

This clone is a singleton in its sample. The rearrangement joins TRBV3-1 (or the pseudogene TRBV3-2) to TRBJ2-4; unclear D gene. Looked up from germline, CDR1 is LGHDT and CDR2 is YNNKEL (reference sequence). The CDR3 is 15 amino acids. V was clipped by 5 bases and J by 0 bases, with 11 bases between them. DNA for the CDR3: TGTGCCAGCAGCGACAACTTACTAGCCAAAAACATTCAGTACTTC. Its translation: CASSDNLLAKNIQYF.

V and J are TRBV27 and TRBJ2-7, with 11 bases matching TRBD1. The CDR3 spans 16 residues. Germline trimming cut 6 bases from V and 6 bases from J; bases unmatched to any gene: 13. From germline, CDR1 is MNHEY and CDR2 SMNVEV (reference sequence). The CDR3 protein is CASRRTPGQGAGEQYF. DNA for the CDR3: TGTGCCAGCAGAAGAACCCCCGGACAGGGGGCCGGCGAGCAGTACTTC.

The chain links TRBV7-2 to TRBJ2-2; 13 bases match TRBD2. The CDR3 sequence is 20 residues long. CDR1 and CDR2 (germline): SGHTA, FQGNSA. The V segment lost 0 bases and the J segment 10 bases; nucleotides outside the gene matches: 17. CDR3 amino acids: CASSLAVKLRLAGGHKELFF. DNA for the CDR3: TGTGCCAGCAGCTTAGCGGTTAAGCTACGACTAGCGGGAGGTCACAAGGAGCTGTTTTTT. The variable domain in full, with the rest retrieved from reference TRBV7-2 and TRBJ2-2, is GAGVSQSPSNKVTEKGKDVELRCDPISGHTALYWYRQSLGQGLEFLIYFQGNSAPDKSGLPSDRFSAERTGGSVSTLTIQRTQQEDSAVYLCASSLAVKLRLAGGHKELFFGEGSRLTVL.

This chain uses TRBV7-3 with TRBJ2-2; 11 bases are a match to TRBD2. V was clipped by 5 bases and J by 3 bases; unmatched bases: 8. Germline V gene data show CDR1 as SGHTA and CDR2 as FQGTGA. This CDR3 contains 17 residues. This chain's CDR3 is CASSAIAGGPDTGELFF. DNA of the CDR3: TGTGCCAGCAGCGCAATAGCGGGAGGGCCCGACACCGGGGAGCTGTTTTTT. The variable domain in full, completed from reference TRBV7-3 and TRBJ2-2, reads GAGVSQTPSNKVTEKGKYVELRCDPISGHTALYWYRQSLGQGPEFLIYFQGTGAADDSGLPNDRFFAVRPEGSVSTLKIQRTERGDSAVYLCASSAIAGGPDTGELFFGEGSRLTVL.

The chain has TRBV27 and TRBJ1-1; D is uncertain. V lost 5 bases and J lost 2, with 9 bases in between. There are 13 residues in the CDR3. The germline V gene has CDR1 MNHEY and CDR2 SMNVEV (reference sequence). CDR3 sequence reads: CASSRLANTEAFF. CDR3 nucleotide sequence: TGTGCCAGCAGTAGATTGGCAAACACTGAAGCTTTCTTT.

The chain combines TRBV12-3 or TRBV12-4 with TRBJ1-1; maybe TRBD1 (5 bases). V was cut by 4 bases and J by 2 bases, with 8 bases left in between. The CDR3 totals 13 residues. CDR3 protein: CASSSQDNTEAFF. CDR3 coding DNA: TGTGCCAGCAGTTCACAGGATAACACTGAAGCTTTCTTT.

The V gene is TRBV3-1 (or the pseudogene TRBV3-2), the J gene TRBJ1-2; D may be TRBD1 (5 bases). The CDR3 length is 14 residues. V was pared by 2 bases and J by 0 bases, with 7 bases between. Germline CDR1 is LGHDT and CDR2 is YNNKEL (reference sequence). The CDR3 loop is CASSQRGTNYGYTF. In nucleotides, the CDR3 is TGTGCCAGCAGCCAACGGGGGACTAACTATGGCTACACCTTC.

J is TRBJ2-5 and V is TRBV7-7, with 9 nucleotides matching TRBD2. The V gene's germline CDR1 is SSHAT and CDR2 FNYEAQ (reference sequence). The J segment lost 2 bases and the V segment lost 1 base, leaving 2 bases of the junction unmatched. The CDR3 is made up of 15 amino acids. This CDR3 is CASSLGLAEQETQYF. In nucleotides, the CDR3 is TGTGCCAGCAGCTTAGGACTAGCGGAACAAGAGACCCAGTACTTC.